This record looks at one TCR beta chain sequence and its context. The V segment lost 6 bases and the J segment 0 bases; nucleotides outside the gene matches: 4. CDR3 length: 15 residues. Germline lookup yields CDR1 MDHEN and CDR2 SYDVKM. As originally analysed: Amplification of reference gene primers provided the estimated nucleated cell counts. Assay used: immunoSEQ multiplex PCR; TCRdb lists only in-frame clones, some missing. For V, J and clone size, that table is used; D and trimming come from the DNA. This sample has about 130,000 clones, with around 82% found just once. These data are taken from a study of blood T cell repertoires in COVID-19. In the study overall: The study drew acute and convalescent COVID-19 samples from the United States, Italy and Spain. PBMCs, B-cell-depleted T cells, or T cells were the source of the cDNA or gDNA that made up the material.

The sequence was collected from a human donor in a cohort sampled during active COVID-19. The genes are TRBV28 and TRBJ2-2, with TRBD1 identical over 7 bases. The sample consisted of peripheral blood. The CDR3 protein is CASSFGTANTGELFF. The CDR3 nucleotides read TGTGCCAGCAGCTTCGGGACAGCGAACACCGGGGAGCTGTTTTTT. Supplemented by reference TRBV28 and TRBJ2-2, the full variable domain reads DVKVTQSSRYLVKRTGEKVFLECVQDMDHENMFWYRQDPGLGLRLIYFSYDVKMKEKGDIPEGYSVSREKKERFSLILESASTNQTSMYLCASSFGTANTGELFFGEGSRLTVL.